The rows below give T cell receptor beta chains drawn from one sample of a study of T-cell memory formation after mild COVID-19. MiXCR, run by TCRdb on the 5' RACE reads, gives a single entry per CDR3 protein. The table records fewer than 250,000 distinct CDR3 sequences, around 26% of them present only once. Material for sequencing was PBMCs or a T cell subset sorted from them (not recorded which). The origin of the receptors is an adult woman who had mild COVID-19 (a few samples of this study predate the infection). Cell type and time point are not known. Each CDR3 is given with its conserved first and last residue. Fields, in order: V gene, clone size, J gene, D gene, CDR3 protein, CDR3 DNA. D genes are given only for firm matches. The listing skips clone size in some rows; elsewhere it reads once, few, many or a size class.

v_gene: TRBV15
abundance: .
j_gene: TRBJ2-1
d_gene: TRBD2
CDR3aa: CATSTRTSGSDEQFF
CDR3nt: TGTGCCACCAGCACCCGGACTAGCGGGAGTGATGAGCAGTTCTTC

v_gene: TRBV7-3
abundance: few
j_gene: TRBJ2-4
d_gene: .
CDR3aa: CASSPDSAADIQYF
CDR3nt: TGTGCCAGCAGCCCGGACTCCGCCGCGGACATTCAGTACTTC

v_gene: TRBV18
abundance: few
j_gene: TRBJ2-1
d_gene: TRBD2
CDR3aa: CASSPRTSGVYNEQFF
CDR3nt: TGTGCCAGCTCACCACGGACTAGCGGGGTCTACAATGAGCAGTTCTTC

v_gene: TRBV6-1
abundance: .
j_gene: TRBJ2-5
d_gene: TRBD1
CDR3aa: CASIYRGLQETQYF
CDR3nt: TGTGCCAGCATATACAGGGGATTGCAAGAGACCCAGTACTTC

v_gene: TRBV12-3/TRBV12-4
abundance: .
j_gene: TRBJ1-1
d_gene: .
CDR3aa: CASRAGEFTEAFF
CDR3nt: TGTGCCAGCAGGGCCGGTGAGTTTACTGAAGCTTTCTTT

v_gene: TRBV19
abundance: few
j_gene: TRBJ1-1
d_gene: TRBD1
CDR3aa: CASSTLPGQGDKAFF
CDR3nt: TGTGCCAGTAGTACCCTCCCGGGACAGGGGGATAAAGCTTTCTTT

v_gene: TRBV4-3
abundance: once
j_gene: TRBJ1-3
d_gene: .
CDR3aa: CASSLVGENTIYF
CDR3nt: TGCGCCAGCAGCCTAGTGGGGGAAAACACCATATATTTT

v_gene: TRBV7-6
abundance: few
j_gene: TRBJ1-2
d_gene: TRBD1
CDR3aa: CASSPTGQGYTF
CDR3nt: TGTGCCAGCAGCCCAACGGGACAGGGCTACACCTTC

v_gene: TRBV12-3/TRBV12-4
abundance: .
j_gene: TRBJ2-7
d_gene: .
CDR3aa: CASSPGEGEQYF
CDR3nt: TGTGCCAGCAGTCCAGGGGAGGGAGAGCAGTACTTC

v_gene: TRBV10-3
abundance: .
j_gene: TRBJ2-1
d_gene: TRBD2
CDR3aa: CARWSGRGPDEQFF
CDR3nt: TGTGCCAGATGGAGCGGGAGGGGGCCCGATGAGCAGTTCTTC

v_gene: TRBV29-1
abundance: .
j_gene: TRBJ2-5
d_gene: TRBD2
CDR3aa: CSVEVAGGTETQYF
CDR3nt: TGCAGCGTTGAGGTAGCGGGGGGAACAGAGACCCAGTACTTC

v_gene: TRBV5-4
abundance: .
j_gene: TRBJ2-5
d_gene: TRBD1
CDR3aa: CASSSRNRGEETQYF
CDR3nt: TGTGCCAGCAGCTCCAGGAACAGGGGAGAAGAGACCCAGTACTTC

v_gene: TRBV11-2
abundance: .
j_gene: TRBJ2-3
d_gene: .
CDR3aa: CASSLSPGLADTQYF
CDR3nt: TGTGCCAGCAGCTTATCCCCGGGGCTGGCAGATACGCAGTATTTT

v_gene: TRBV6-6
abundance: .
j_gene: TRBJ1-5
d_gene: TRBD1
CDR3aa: CASRRSGTGGGNSNQPQHF
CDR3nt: TGTGCCAGCAGGAGAAGTGGGACAGGGGGCGGGAATAGCAATCAGCCCCAGCATTTT

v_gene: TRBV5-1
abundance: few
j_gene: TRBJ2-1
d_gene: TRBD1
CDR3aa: CASSLGQGDYNEQFF
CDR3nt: TGCGCCAGCAGCTTAGGGCAGGGGGACTACAATGAGCAGTTCTTC

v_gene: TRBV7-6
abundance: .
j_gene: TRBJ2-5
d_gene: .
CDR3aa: CASSSTGQETQYF
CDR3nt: TGTGCCAGCAGCTCTACAGGGCAAGAGACCCAGTACTTC

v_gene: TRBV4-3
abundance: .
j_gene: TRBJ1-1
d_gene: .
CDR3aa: CASSQDKGGTEAFF
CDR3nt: TGCGCCAGCAGCCAAGACAAGGGGGGCACTGAAGCTTTCTTT

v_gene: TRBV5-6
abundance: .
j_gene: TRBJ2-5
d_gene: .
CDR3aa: CASKWGGYEQETQYF
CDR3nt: TGTGCCAGCAAATGGGGGGGCTACGAGCAAGAGACCCAGTACTTC

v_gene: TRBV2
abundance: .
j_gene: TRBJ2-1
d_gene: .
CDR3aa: CASSGTTQQFF
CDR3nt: TGTGCCAGCTCGGGGACGACACAGCAGTTCTTC

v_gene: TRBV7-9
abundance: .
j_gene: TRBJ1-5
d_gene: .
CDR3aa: CASSFGGNGNQPQHF
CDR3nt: TGTGCCAGCAGCTTCGGGGGAAACGGGAATCAGCCCCAGCATTTT

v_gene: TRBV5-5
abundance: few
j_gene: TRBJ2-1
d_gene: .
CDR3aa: CASTRRGSATDEQFF
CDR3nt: TGTGCCAGCACCAGAAGGGGGTCCGCCACGGATGAGCAGTTCTTC

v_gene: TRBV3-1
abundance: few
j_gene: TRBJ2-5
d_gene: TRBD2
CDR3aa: CASSPPSGDETQYF
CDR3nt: TGTGCCAGCAGCCCGCCTAGCGGGGACGAGACCCAGTACTTC

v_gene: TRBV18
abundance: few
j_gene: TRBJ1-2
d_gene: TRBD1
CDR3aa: CASSPGQGVGGYTF
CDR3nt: TGTGCCAGCTCACCAGGACAGGGGGTCGGTGGCTACACCTTC

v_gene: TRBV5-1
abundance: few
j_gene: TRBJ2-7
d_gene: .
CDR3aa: CASSLVGPGDEQYF
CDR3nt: TGCGCCAGCAGCTTAGTTGGTCCGGGGGACGAGCAGTACTTC

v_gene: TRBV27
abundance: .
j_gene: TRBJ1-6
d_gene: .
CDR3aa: CASSLVGNSPLHF
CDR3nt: TGTGCCAGCAGTTTGGTCGGTAATTCACCCCTCCACTTT

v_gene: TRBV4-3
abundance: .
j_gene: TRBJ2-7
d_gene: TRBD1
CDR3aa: CASSQDWGTGSNEQYF
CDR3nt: TGCGCCAGCAGCCAAGATTGGGGGACAGGGTCCAACGAGCAGTACTTC

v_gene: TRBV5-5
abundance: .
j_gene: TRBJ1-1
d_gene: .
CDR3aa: CASSLFRGEGTEAFF
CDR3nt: TGTGCCAGCAGCCTGTTTAGAGGGGAGGGCACTGAAGCTTTCTTT

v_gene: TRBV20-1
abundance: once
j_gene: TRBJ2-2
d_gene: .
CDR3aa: CSARDLTGDSLTGELFF
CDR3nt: TGCAGTGCTAGAGATCTCACAGGAGATTCCCTCACCGGGGAGCTGTTTTTT

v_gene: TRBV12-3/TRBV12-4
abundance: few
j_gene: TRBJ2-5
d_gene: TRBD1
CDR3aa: CASRKGQQETQYF
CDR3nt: TGTGCCAGCAGAAAGGGACAGCAAGAGACCCAGTACTTC

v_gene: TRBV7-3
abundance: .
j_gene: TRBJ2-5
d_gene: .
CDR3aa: CASSTTGFVETQYF
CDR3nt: TGTGCCAGCAGTACAACAGGGTTCGTGGAGACCCAGTACTTC

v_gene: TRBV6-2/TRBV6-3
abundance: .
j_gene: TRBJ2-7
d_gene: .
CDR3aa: CASRPPSHFEQYF
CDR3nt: TGTGCCAGCAGGCCTCCCTCCCACTTCGAGCAGTACTTC

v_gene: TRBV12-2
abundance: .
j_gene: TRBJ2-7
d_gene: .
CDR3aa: CASRLRRGIHYEQYF
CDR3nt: TGTGCAAGTCGCTTACGGCGGGGGATTCACTACGAGCAGTACTTC

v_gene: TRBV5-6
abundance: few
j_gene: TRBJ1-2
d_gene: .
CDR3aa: CASSLNGRSYGYTF
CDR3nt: TGTGCCAGCAGCTTAAATGGCAGGTCATATGGCTACACCTTC

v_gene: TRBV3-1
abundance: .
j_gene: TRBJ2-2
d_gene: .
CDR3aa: CASSGMRTGELFF
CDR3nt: TGTGCCAGCAGCGGTATGCGGACCGGGGAGCTGTTTTTT

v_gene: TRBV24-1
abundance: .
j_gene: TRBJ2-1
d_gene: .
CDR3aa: CATSDSRLVWLNEQFF
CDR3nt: TGTGCCACCAGTGATAGCAGACTAGTTTGGCTCAATGAGCAGTTCTTC

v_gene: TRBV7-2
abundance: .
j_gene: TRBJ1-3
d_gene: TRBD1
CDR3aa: CASSLVGTGLETIYF
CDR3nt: TGTGCCAGCAGCTTAGTAGGGACAGGGTTGGAAACCATATATTTT

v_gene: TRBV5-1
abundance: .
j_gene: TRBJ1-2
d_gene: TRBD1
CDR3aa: CASSFAQGAGGYTF
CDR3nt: TGCGCCAGCAGCTTCGCACAGGGGGCGGGTGGCTACACCTTC

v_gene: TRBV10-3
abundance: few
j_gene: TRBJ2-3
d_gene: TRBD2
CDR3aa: CAISEFATSGLTDTQYF
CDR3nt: TGTGCCATCAGTGAGTTTGCCACTAGCGGGCTCACAGATACGCAGTATTTT

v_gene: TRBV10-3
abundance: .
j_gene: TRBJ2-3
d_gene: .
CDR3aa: CAIRTATDTQYF
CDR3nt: TGTGCCATCAGGACAGCCACAGATACGCAGTATTTT

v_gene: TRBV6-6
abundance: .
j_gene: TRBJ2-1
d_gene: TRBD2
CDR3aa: CASSYSVFAGGMNEQFF
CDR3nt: TGTGCCAGCAGTTACTCGGTCTTTGCGGGAGGGATGAATGAGCAGTTCTTC

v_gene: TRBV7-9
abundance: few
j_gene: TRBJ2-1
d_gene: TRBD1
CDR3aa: CASSSIPGQGYNEQFF
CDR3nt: TGTGCCAGCAGCTCGATACCGGGACAGGGATACAATGAGCAGTTCTTC

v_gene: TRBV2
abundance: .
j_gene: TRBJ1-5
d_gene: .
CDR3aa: CASSPLGSGNQPQHF
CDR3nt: TGTGCCAGCAGCCCCCTGGGATCGGGCAATCAGCCCCAGCATTTT

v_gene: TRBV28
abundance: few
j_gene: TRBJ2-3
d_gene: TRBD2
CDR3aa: CASSILAGAPYF
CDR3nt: TGTGCCAGCAGTATACTAGCGGGAGCTCCGTATTTT

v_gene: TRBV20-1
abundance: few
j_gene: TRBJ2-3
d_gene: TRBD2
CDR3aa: CSARGLGFGTSGSTDTQYF
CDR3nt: TGCAGTGCTAGAGGATTGGGTTTCGGGACTAGCGGGAGCACAGATACGCAGTATTTT